The next 6 T cell receptor beta chains were all read from a single sample in a study of OX40 agonist ivuxolimab in advanced cancers. The assay was immunoSEQ multiplex PCR, and TCRdb's table has in-frame clones only and misses some. This table holds 70,000 or so clones, roughly 89% found once. Sequencing was performed on CD4+ or CD8+ T cells sorted from blood, taken in a trial of the OX40 agonist ivuxolimab. These receptors came from an adult with an advanced solid tumor such as melanoma, head and neck, liver or kidney cancer.

V and J are TRBV28 and TRBJ1-2, with a weak D call TRBD1 (5 bases). Trimming took off 6 bases at V and 3 bases at J, with 11 bases between the two ends. The germline gives CDR1 MDHEN, CDR2 SYDVKM. The CDR3 spans 13 residues. The DNA for the CDR3 is TGTGCCAGCAGACCGGGACTGGACTATGGCTACACCTTC. Translating gives CASRPGLDYGYTF.

V usage is TRBV2 and J usage is TRBJ2-2, with unresolved D. This CDR3 has 13 residues. CDR1 and CDR2 (germline): SNHLY, FYNNEI. Trimming shortened V by 4 bases and J by 6 bases, and 9 bases separated the two germline ends. CDR3 amino acids: CASSALPAGELFF. DNA of the CDR3: TGTGCCAGCAGTGCTTTGCCAGCCGGGGAGCTGTTTTTT. Looking up the rest from reference TRBV2 and TRBJ2-2 gives the full variable domain: EPEVTQTPSHQVTQMGQEVILRCVPISNHLYFYWYRQILGQKVEFLVSFYNNEISEKSEIFDDQFSVERPDGSNFTLKIRSTKLEDSAMYFCASSALPAGELFFGEGSRLTVL.

This chain connects TRBV7-2 to TRBJ1-5; D is undetermined. Germline V CDR1 and CDR2: SGHTA, FQGNSA. The CDR3 has 15 amino acids. Trimming removed 1 base at V and 0 bases at J, with 7 bases between. CDR3 DNA: TGTGCCAGCAGCTTAGAGCCGGGTAGCAATCAGCCCCAGCATTTT. This translates into CASSLEPGSNQPQHF.

This chain uses TRBV25-1 with TRBJ1-2, with D possibly being TRBD1 (6 bases). The CDR3 has 15 residues. Between the trimmed V and J ends, which lost 0 bases and 8 bases, there was a span of 16 bases. Germline-derived CDR1 and CDR2 are MGHDK and SYGVNS. The CDR3 region is CASSEYAGRGKGYTF. CDR3 sequence (DNA): TGTGCCAGCAGTGAATATGCCGGGAGGGGGAAAGGCTACACCTTC.

The CDR3 is CASSSRTYEQYF. The CDR3 region has the DNA TGTGCCAGCAGCTCCCGGACGTACGAGCAGTACTTC. V gene TRBV11-2 combines with J gene TRBJ2-7; D remains ambiguous. Germline CDR1 SGHAT, CDR2 FQNNGV. This CDR3 spans 12 amino acids. The V gene lost 4 bases and the J gene lost 4 bases, with 8 bases spanning the gap.

The rearrangement links TRBV28 to TRBJ2-7, with 7 bases aligning to TRBD2. CDR1 and CDR2 from the germline V gene are MDHEN and SYDVKM. The CDR3 has 15 residues. V gave up 5 bases and J gave up 4 bases; unmatched junction bases: 11. The CDR3 sequence: CASSPMGGGPYEQYF. CDR3 in DNA: TGTGCCAGCAGTCCGATGGGGGGAGGGCCGTACGAGCAGTACTTC.